One T cell receptor (beta chain) is described in this entry. Its specificity is unknown. These data belong to a study of beta chain features in type 1 diabetes. V shed 5 bases and J shed 5 bases, with 16 bases lying between them. There are 15 residues in the CDR3. Germline loops: CDR1 SGHTA, CDR2 FQGNSA. Via the markers CD45RO/CCR7/CD25/CD127/CD95/CD27, stem cell-like memory, regulatory, central memory and naive CD4+ cells were sorted. Study-wide results and caveats: PCR may have favored shorter templates equally in patients and controls. cDNA-based reads could over-represent cells with high TCR expression. For Type 1 diabetes patients, all four CD4+ subsets carried TCRB CDR3s that were moderately but significantly shorter.

Expressed TCRB transcripts got sequenced, as all isolated RNA was reverse transcribed. Produced via immunoSEQ multiplex PCR; TCRdb's table is partial and in-frame only. The table lists about 710,000 clones, roughly an eighth of them singletons. The rearrangement joins TRBV7-2 to TRBJ2-1; possible D gene TRBD2, 5 bases. The sequence was obtained from a man aged 18 to 29 with type 1 diabetes. The sample comprised naive CD4+ T cells from blood. The CDR3 loop reads CASSPRRSSHNEQFF. The CDR3 region has the DNA TGTGCCAGCAGCCCTAGGAGGTCTAGCCACAATGAGCAGTTCTTC.